These 17 T cell receptor beta chains originate from one sample sequenced in a study of response to subunit inactivated influenza vaccine. MiXCR, applied by TCRdb to the RT-PCR reads, yields one record per CDR3 protein. Of just under 550,000 distinct CDR3 sequences listed, under 30% were seen once; the top ten hold approximately 3%. The sample also formed part of further work on T cells expressing NK-cell markers. That source adds: The cDNA for TCR beta came from 5'RACE template switching with UMIs.

The sequencing used CD4+ T cells sorted from PBMCs, collected 12 days after vaccination. Every receptor here comes from a man aged 50 or older who received an inactivated influenza vaccine.

In this sample, this clonotype turned up a few times. The gene calls are TRBV5-5 and TRBJ2-5; 8 nucleotides line up with TRBD1. This CDR3 spans 15 amino acids. Germline CDR1 SGHKS, CDR2 YYEKEE (reference sequence). V was clipped by 4 bases and J by 5 bases; unmatched bases: 10. In nucleotides, the CDR3 is TGTGCCAGCAGCACGACAGGGGTACTCGATGAGACCCAGTACTTC. This gives the protein CASSTTGVLDETQYF.

The rearrangement links TRBV28 to TRBJ2-7, with 7 bases lining up with TRBD2. Germline values: CDR1 MDHEN, CDR2 SYDVKM. The CDR3 covers 16 residues. The V gene end was trimmed by 6 bases and the J gene end by 2 bases; junction bases not matched to a gene: 13. This CDR3 reads CASRTQAGLGPYEQYF. The CDR3 region has the DNA TGTGCCAGCAGAACCCAAGCGGGACTGGGTCCCTACGAGCAGTACTTC. Drawing the rest from reference TRBV28 and TRBJ2-7, the complete variable domain is DVKVTQSSRYLVKRTGEKVFLECVQDMDHENMFWYRQDPGLGLRLIYFSYDVKMKEKGDIPEGYSVSREKKERFSLILESASTNQTSMYLCASRTQAGLGPYEQYFGPGTRLTVT.

This clonotype was counted ten times or more. The V gene is TRBV5-1, the J gene TRBJ1-1; D may be TRBD1 (5 bases). Germline-derived CDR1 and CDR2 are SGHRS and YFSETQ. This CDR3 has 15 amino acids. Trimming removed 0 bases at V and 6 bases at J, with 15 bases between. The CDR3 bases are TGCGCCAGCAGCTTGGCCTTAACAGGCGAGGCTGAAGCTTTCTTT. Translation gives CASSLALTGEAEAFF.

This clonotype appeared many times. J is TRBJ2-3 and V is TRBV20-1; no definite D call. V was cut by 1 base and J by 0 bases, with 8 bases left in between. The CDR3 extends over 14 amino acids. From germline, CDR1 is DFQATT and CDR2 SNEGSKA (reference sequence). The CDR3 DNA sequence: TGCAGTGCTAGAGGGCCAGCTAGCACAGATACGCAGTATTTT. Residues: CSARGPASTDTQYF.

This clonotype has just a few counts. The rearrangement uses TRBV11-2 and TRBJ1-2, with D tentatively TRBD1 (5 bases). This CDR3 contains 17 residues. Trimming pared 5 bases from V and 4 bases from J, leaving 23 bases between. CDR1 is SGHAT, CDR2 FQNNGV, per germline. The CDR3 DNA follows: TGTGCCAGCAGCCCACCCCAGGGCAGGGCCCGCTCCTATGGCTACACCTTC. As protein: CASSPPQGRARSYGYTF.

The V call is TRBV12-3 or TRBV12-4, the J call TRBJ2-2; D remains unclear. The CDR3 has 14 amino acids. V was pared by 8 bases and J by 3 bases, with 13 bases between. The DNA of the CDR3 is TGTGCCAGCGTGTCAAGGCCGTACACCGGGGAGCTGTTTTTT. Its protein product is CASVSRPYTGELFF.

The chain is built from TRBV6-2 or TRBV6-3 and TRBJ2-5; TRBD1 matches at 8 bases. The germline gives CDR1 MNHEY, CDR2 SVGEGT. The CDR3 contains 15 residues. The trim removed 5 bases at V and 2 bases at J, leaving 7 bases unmatched. This CDR3 reads CASSPGQGTQETQYF. CDR3 coding DNA: TGTGCCAGCAGTCCTGGACAGGGAACACAAGAGACCCAGTACTTC.

The J gene is TRBJ1-1, the V gene TRBV5-1; no firm D call. V shed 0 bases and J shed 1 base, with 7 bases lying between them. This CDR3 spans 14 amino acids. Per germline, CDR1 SGHRS and CDR2 YFSETQ. CDR3 sequence reads: CASSLDSANTEAFF. The CDR3 bases are TGCGCCAGCAGCTTGGACTCCGCGAACACTGAAGCTTTCTTT.

There are many counts of this clonotype. The J gene is TRBJ1-1, the V gene TRBV12-3 or TRBV12-4; 7 nucleotides agree with TRBD1. The CDR3 contains 16 residues. V trimming: 5 bases; J trimming: 4 bases; junction bases outside the gene matches: 13. CDR3 DNA sequence: TGTGCCAGCAGTCCTTGGACAGGTGCAAGGGGCACTGAAGCTTTCTTT. Protein: CASSPWTGARGTEAFF.

In this sample, this clonotype turned up a few times. This sequence joins TRBV7-3 and TRBJ2-3; D remains unclear. From germline, CDR1 is SGHTA and CDR2 FQGTGA. The CDR3 has 14 amino acids. Trimming took off 5 bases at V and 5 bases at J, with 14 bases between the two ends. The CDR3 region has the DNA TGTGCCAGCAGCCCAAGTATTGAAGGAGATACGCAGTATTTT. Protein product: CASSPSIEGDTQYF.

This clonotype was counted a few times. This CDR3 reads CASSEKGPNTGELFF. The CDR3 nucleotides are TGCGCCAGCAGTGAAAAGGGACCTAACACCGGGGAGCTGTTTTTT. V is TRBV10-1 and J is TRBJ2-2; the D gene could be TRBD1 or TRBD2 (5 bases each). The germline CDR1 and CDR2 sequences are WNHNN and SYGVQD (reference sequence). Trimming left V 3 bases short and J 2 bases short, with 10 bases between. There are 15 residues in the CDR3.

This clonotype was observed a few times. V gene TRBV20-1 combines with J gene TRBJ2-1, with 10 bases lining up with TRBD2. Germline CDR1 and CDR2: DFQATT and SNEGSKA (reference sequence). The CDR3 consists of 15 residues. The V segment lost 4 bases and the J segment 12 bases; nucleotides outside the gene matches: 15. CDR3 residues: CSATKREGLNRAQFF. CDR3 nucleotides: TGCAGTGCTACCAAGCGGGAGGGCCTGAATAGAGCGCAGTTCTTC.

Regarding this clonotype: A single base separates this from a much larger clone, so it may be a read error. The chain carries TRBV4-3 and TRBJ1-4; D may be TRBD1 (6 bases). The germline V gene encodes CDR1 LGHNA and CDR2 YSLEER. This CDR3 has 17 residues. The CDR3 sequence: CASIQDQDLDRGEKLFF. Written as DNA, the CDR3 is TGCGCCAGCATCCAAGACCAAGATCTGGACAGAGGTGAAAAACTGTTTTTT.

The rearrangement joins TRBV7-2 to TRBJ2-7; TRBD2 matches 9 bases. This CDR3 region has 17 residues. V shed 5 bases, J shed 2 bases, and the junction held 13 bases outside the gene matches. Germline V gene data show CDR1 as SGHTA and CDR2 as FQGNSA. The CDR3 nucleotides read TGTGCCAGCAGCCCCGGACTAGCGATTACTCTAACCTACGAGCAGTACTTC. This encodes CASSPGLAITLTYEQYF.

The CDR3 spells CASSYPEANVLTF. CDR3 sequence (DNA): TGCGCCAGCAGCTACCCTGAGGCCAACGTCCTGACTTTC. The rearrangement joins TRBV5-1 to TRBJ2-6; D not certain. Deletions cut 3 bases from V and 6 bases from J, with 7 bases between. Germline assignment: CDR1 SGHRS and CDR2 YFSETQ. The CDR3 has 13 residues.

This clonotype was seen only a few times. The chain has TRBV5-1 and TRBJ2-3, with a tentative D call TRBD2 (5 bases). CDR3 size: 15 residues. Germline CDR1 SGHRS, CDR2 YFSETQ. The ends were cut back, 2 bases at V and 1 base at J, with 11 bases in the middle. Here the CDR3 DNA reads TGCGCCAGCAGCTTAGCCGGACTGGGCACAGATACGCAGTATTTT. This gives the protein CASSLAGLGTDTQYF.

The gene calls are TRBV12-3 or TRBV12-4 and TRBJ2-2; 7 bases are a match to TRBD2. This CDR3 is 13 amino acids long. Trimming removed 6 bases from V and 5 bases from J; junction bases left unmatched: 3. The CDR3 reads CASRLAPTGELFF. As DNA, the CDR3 is TGTGCCAGCAGACTAGCGCCGACCGGGGAGCTGTTTTTT.